This entry lists 24 T cell receptor beta chains sequenced from one sample in a study of blood T cell repertoires in COVID-19. Here immunoSEQ multiplex PCR was the method, and the copy in TCRdb shows in-frame clones only, minus some. The table shows about 130,000 clones, with around 87% occurring only once. The specimen sequenced was peripheral blood. These receptors were collected from a woman aged 50 to 65 who had recovered from COVID-19.

This clone has only a few counts. The chain couples TRBV11-3 to TRBJ1-2; 9 nucleotides line up with TRBD1. The CDR3 sequence is 15 residues long. J gave up 7 bases and V 5 bases, and 11 bases lay outside the gene matches. CDR1 is SGHNT, CDR2 YENEEA, per germline. In DNA, the CDR3 is TGTGCCAGCAGCCACTCCTTGACAGGGGGAGGTGGCTACACCTTC. Its protein is CASSHSLTGGGGYTF.

V and J are TRBV11-2 and TRBJ2-7; 7 bases map to TRBD1. With V trimmed by 3 bases and J by 3 bases, 5 bases remained unmatched. The CDR3 runs to 14 residues. Per germline, CDR1 SGHAT and CDR2 FQNNGV. CDR3 nucleotide sequence: TGTGCCAGCAGCTTGGACAGGTCTCGCTACGAGCAGTACTTC. It specifies CASSLDRSRYEQYF.

The chain combines TRBV7-2 with TRBJ1-6; no clear D. V lost 1 base, J lost 5 bases, and 9 bases lay in between. The CDR3 runs 15 residues. Germline loops: CDR1 SGHTA, CDR2 FQGNSA. The CDR3 region has the DNA TGTGCCAGCAGCTTAGGACTTCGAGATAATTCACCCCTCCACTTT. Protein product: CASSLGLRDNSPLHF.

V usage is TRBV21-1 and J usage is TRBJ2-7; the D segment call TRBD1 is taken from the table without a DNA check. TRBV21-1 corresponds to a pseudogene. This CDR3 has 14 amino acids. DNA for the CDR3: TGTGCCAGCAGCAAGACAGGGCTCCGCTACGAGCAGTACTTC. Protein product: CASSKTGLRYEQYF.

The gene calls are TRBV3-1 (or the pseudogene TRBV3-2) and TRBJ1-2; tentatively, D is TRBD1 (6 bases). Between the trimmed V and J ends, which lost 1 base and 3 bases, there was a span of 15 bases. Germline V gene data show CDR1 as LGHDT and CDR2 as YNNKEL (reference sequence). The CDR3 spans 16 residues. The CDR3: CASSQGGGRSYYGYTF. CDR3 DNA: TGTGCCAGCAGCCAAGGTGGGGGCAGGAGCTACTATGGCTACACCTTC.

The chain is built from TRBV12-5 and TRBJ2-5; TRBD1 is a possible D gene (6 bases). The CDR3 consists of 14 residues. Between the trimmed V and J ends, which lost 5 bases and 9 bases, there was a span of 19 bases. In germline, CDR1 is LGHNT, CDR2 FRNRAP. The CDR3 region is CASGPGHAKAAQYF. DNA for the CDR3: TGTGCTAGTGGTCCGGGACATGCCAAGGCGGCCCAGTACTTC.

This sequence joins TRBV30 and TRBJ2-5, with 12 bases identical to TRBD2. CDR3 length: 17 amino acids. CDR1 is GTSNPN and CDR2 is SVGIG in the germline V gene (reference sequence). Trimming cost V 5 bases and J 5 bases; bases outside gene matches: 15. The CDR3 sequence is CAWGIPPTSGSWETQYF. CDR3 in DNA: TGTGCCTGGGGTATACCCCCGACTAGCGGGAGCTGGGAGACCCAGTACTTC.

The chain links TRBV9 to TRBJ2-3; D may be TRBD2 (6 bases). CDR3 length: 17 residues. Germline-derived CDR1 and CDR2 are SGDLS and YYNGEE. The V and J ends lost 0 bases and 1 base respectively, with 15 bases between them. The CDR3 region has the DNA TGTGCCAGCAGCGTAGAGCCAGGCGGAGGGGGCACAGATACGCAGTATTTT. Translation gives CASSVEPGGGGTDTQYF.

J is TRBJ1-1 and V is TRBV5-1; no clear D. Germline CDR1 SGHRS, CDR2 YFSETQ. Trimming pared 4 bases from V and 1 base from J, leaving 14 bases between. The CDR3 runs to 15 residues. CDR3 sequence (DNA): TGCGCCAGCAGCCCGCGACACAGACAGAACACTGAAGCTTTCTTT. Translating gives CASSPRHRQNTEAFF.

In this sample, this clone turned up once. This chain uses TRBV18 with TRBJ2-1; weak D call: TRBD1 (5 bases). CDR3 length: 15 amino acids. The V end lost 1 base, the J end lost 0 bases, and 7 bases lay between the germline ends. The germline CDR1 and CDR2 sequences are KGHSH and LQKENI. The CDR3 protein is CASSPRRGSYNEQFF. As DNA, the CDR3 is TGTGCCAGCTCACCACGTAGGGGCTCCTACAATGAGCAGTTCTTC.

The chain has TRBV4-3 and TRBJ2-7, with 15 bases identical to TRBD2. The V gene's germline CDR1 is LGHNA and CDR2 YSLEER. The length of the CDR3 is 16 residues. J lost 3 bases, V lost 3 bases, and 3 bases had no gene match. CDR3 sequence: CASSQRTSGRGYEQYF. Here the CDR3 DNA reads TGCGCCAGCAGCCAGAGGACTAGCGGGAGGGGCTACGAGCAGTACTTC.

V gene TRBV5-1 combines with J gene TRBJ1-4; D is undetermined. Germline CDR1 is SGHRS and CDR2 is YFSETQ. CDR3 length: 15 residues. Between the trimmed V and J ends, which lost 4 bases and 8 bases, there was a span of 18 bases. As DNA, the CDR3 is TGCGCCAGCAGCCCCGAAGAGATGCAGGCCGAAAAACTGTTTTTT. Translation gives CASSPEEMQAEKLFF.

The rearrangement links TRBV14 to TRBJ1-4; D is perhaps TRBD1 (5 bases). Germline assignment: CDR1 SGHDN and CDR2 FVKESK. Deletions cut 1 base from V and 7 bases from J, with 13 bases between. CDR3 length equals 15 residues. The CDR3 DNA follows: TGTGCCAGCAGCCAAGGAGGCAGGGCCGCTGAAAAACTGTTTTTT. Its translation is CASSQGGRAAEKLFF.

CDR3 coding DNA: TGTGCCAGCAGGGGACTAGCGGGGTGGGCCGGGGAGCTGTTTTTT. Translation: CASRGLAGWAGELFF. The chain uses TRBV2 and TRBJ2-2; 13 bases are a match to TRBD2. V trimming: 6 bases; J trimming: 6 bases; junction bases outside the gene matches: 4. CDR1 is SNHLY, CDR2 FYNNEI, per germline. The CDR3 spans 15 residues.

The rearrangement links TRBV6-2 or TRBV6-3 to TRBJ2-3; the match to TRBD1 covers 7 bases. V gave up 2 bases and J gave up 2 bases; unmatched junction bases: 7. The CDR3 totals 16 residues. Germline CDR1 and CDR2: MNHEY and SVGEGT. The DNA for the CDR3 is TGTGCCAGCAGTTACGGTCGGGACAGCTTCACAGATACGCAGTATTTT. This gives the protein CASSYGRDSFTDTQYF.

V gene TRBV7-9 combines with J gene TRBJ1-5; the D gene is possibly TRBD1 (6 bases). CDR1 SEHNR and CDR2 FQNEAQ come from the germline V gene (reference sequence). Trimming removed 5 bases at V and 3 bases at J, with 11 bases between. The CDR3 consists of 14 residues. The chain's CDR3 is CASSQGTNNQPQHF. The CDR3 DNA is TGTGCCAGCAGCCAAGGGACAAACAATCAGCCCCAGCATTTT.

The gene calls are TRBV7-2 and TRBJ1-1; weak D call: TRBD1 (5 bases). Germline CDR1 reads SGHTA; CDR2 reads FQGNSA. V was clipped by 3 bases and J by 1 base, with 9 bases between them. The CDR3 is 14 amino acids. The CDR3 DNA reads TGTGCCAGCAGCTTCGGGGGGGGGAACACTGAAGCTTTCTTT. It is translated as CASSFGGGNTEAFF.

V gene TRBV9 combines with J gene TRBJ2-2, with 12 bases that match TRBD2. The V and J ends lost 3 bases and 1 base, in that order; junction bases with no gene match: 1. This CDR3 spans 16 amino acids. Per the germline V gene, CDR1 is SGDLS and CDR2 is YYNGEE. For the CDR3, the DNA is TGTGCCAGCAGCGCGGGACTAGCGGGGAACACCGGGGAGCTGTTTTTT. Residues: CASSAGLAGNTGELFF.

The J gene is TRBJ1-2, the V gene TRBV6-6; D unclear. The germline V and J ends were trimmed by 6 bases and 4 bases, with 18 bases remaining between them. The CDR3 is 15 amino acids. The germline V gene has CDR1 MNHNY and CDR2 SVGAGI (reference sequence). CDR3 coding DNA: TGTGCCAGCAGGGGAGGAGGAGGGTCAAGCTATGGCTACACCTTC. This codes for CASRGGGGSSYGYTF.

The genes are TRBV7-7 and TRBJ2-5; D remains unclear. This CDR3 spans 15 amino acids. Between the trimmed V and J ends, which lost 5 bases and 3 bases, there was a span of 16 bases. Per germline, CDR1 SSHAT and CDR2 FNYEAQ (reference sequence). CDR3 region: CASSEFVAEEETQYF. The CDR3 nucleotides are TGTGCCAGCAGCGAATTCGTAGCCGAGGAAGAGACCCAGTACTTC.

This clone was picked up one time. The J gene is TRBJ2-1, the V gene TRBV11-3, with D perhaps TRBD1 (8 bases). Germline CDR1 reads SGHNT; CDR2 reads YENEEA. The germline V and J ends were trimmed by 5 bases and 8 bases, with 13 bases remaining between them. This CDR3 comprises 13 residues. In DNA form, the CDR3 reads TGTGCCAGCAGCCGACAGGGGAGGGATGAGCAGTTCTTC. This codes for CASSRQGRDEQFF.

This rearrangement joins TRBV19 to TRBJ1-1, with a weak D call TRBD1 (5 bases). V gave up 6 bases and J gave up 5 bases, with 16 bases separating them. This CDR3 spans 14 amino acids. CDR1 is LNHDA and CDR2 is SQIVND in the germline V gene (reference sequence). This CDR3 is CASRPGGEVTEAFF. In nucleotides, the CDR3 is TGTGCCAGTAGACCTGGAGGGGAGGTTACTGAAGCTTTCTTT.

V is TRBV7-3 and J is TRBJ2-1; tentatively, D is TRBD2 (6 bases). Germline CDR1 is SGHTA and CDR2 is FQGTGA. The CDR3 extends over 13 amino acids. The V gene lost 5 bases and the J gene lost 4 bases, with 9 bases spanning the gap. The CDR3, as DNA: TGTGCCAGCAGCGGGGGGAGATACAATGAGCAGTTCTTC. It encodes CASSGGRYNEQFF.

V is TRBV7-2 and J is TRBJ1-2, with D perhaps matching TRBD1 (6 bases). Per germline, CDR1 SGHTA and CDR2 FQGNSA. The CDR3 sequence is 14 residues long. The V end was cut by 4 bases, the J end by 3 bases, with 12 bases between. CDR3 sequence: CASSSSWGHYGYTF. The CDR3 DNA reads TGTGCCAGCAGCTCGTCATGGGGGCACTATGGCTACACCTTC.